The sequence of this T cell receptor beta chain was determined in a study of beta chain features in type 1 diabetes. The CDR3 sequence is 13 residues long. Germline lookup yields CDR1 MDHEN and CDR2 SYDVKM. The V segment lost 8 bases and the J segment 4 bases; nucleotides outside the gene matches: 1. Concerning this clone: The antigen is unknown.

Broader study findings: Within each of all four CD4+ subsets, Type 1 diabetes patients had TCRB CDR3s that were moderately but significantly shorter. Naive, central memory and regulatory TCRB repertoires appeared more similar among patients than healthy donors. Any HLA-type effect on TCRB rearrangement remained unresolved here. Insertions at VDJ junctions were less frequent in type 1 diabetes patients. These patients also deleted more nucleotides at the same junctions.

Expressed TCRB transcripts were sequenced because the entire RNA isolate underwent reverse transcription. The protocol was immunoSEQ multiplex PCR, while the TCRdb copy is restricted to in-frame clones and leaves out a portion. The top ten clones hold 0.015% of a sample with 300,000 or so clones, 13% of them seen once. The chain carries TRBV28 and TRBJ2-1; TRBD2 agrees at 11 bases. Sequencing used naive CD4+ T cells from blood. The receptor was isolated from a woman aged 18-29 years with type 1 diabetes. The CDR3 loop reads CASGTSGYNEQFF. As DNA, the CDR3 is TGTGCCAGCGGGACTAGCGGTTACAATGAGCAGTTCTTC.